Given below is one T cell receptor (beta chain) in context. This specimen comes from a study of blood T cell repertoires in COVID-19. The repertoire was sequenced with immunoSEQ multiplex PCR; TCRdb's copy has only in-frame clones and lacks some. The data hold around 310,000 clones, with 89% observed a single time. The receptor's source is a middle-aged woman who had recovered from COVID-19. The sample comprised PBMCs or T cells enriched from blood (not recorded which).

CDR3 DNA: TGTGCCATCCAGGAGAACACTGAAGCTTTCTTT. As protein: CAIQENTEAFF. This chain joins TRBV10-3 and TRBJ1-1, with D unresolved. This CDR3 comprises 11 residues. The V gene lost 8 bases and the J gene lost 1 base, with 5 bases spanning the gap. The V gene's germline CDR1 is ENHRY and CDR2 SYGVKD.